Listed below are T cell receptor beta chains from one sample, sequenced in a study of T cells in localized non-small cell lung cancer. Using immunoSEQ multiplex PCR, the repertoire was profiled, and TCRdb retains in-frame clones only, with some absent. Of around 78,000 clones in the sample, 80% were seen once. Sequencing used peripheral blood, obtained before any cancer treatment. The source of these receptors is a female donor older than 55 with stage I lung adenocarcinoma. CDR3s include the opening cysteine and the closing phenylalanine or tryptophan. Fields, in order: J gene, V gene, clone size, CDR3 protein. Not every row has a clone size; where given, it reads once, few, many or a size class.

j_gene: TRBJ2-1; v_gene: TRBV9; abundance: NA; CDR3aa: CASSVATDYNEQFF
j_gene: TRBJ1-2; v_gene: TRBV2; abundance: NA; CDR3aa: CASSVQVYYGYTF
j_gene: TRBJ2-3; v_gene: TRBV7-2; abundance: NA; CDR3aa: CASSLGQGGADTQYF
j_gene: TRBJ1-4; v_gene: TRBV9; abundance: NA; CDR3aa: CASSVGASGGVFF
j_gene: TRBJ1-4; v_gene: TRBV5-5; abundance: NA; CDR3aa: CASSLSAGGGSSEKLFF
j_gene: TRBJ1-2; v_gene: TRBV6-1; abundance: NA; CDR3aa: CASSEGAAPDGYTF
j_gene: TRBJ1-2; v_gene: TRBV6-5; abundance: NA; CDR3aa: CASSYNRVYGYTF
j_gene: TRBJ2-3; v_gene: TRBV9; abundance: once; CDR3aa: CASSLGPSTDTQYF
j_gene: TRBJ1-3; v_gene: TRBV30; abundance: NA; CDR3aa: CAWSVVSGNTIYF
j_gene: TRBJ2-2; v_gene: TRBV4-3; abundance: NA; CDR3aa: CASSQVAEANTGELFF
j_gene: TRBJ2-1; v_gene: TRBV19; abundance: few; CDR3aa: CASSSGGAIVEQFF
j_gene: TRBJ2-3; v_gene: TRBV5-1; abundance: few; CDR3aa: CASSLIPTGLAISTDTQYF
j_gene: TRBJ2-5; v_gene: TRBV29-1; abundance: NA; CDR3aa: CSVAEGSWETQYF
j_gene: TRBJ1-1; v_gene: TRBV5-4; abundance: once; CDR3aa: CASSVDSNTEAFF
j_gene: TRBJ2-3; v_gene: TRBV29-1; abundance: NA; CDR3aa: CSVRGLNTDTQYF
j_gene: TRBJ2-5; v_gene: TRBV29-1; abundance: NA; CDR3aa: CSVRRDPMRETQYF
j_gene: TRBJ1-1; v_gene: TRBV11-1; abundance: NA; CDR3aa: CASSRTGVNTEAFF
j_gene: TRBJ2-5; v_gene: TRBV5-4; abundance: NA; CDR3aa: CASSSAGPSEETQYF
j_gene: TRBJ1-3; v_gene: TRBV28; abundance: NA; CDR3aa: CASSFLGTAGNTIYF
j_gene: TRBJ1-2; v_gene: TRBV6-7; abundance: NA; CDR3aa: CASPWFVGDRELFYGYTF
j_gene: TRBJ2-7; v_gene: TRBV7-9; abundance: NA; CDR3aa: CASSGTSGSFYEQYF
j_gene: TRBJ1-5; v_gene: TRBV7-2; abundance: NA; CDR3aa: CASSLIDNQPQHF
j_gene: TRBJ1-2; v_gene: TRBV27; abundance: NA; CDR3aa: CASSFEGNYGYTF
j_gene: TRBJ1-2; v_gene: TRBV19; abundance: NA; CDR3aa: CASSSQRQGMSGYTF
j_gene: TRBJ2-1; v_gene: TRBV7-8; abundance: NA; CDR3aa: CASRITGDSYNEQFF
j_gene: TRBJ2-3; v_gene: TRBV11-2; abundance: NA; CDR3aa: CASRGTSGRTDTQYF
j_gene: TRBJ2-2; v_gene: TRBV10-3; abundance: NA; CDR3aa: CAISEGTGGTGELFF
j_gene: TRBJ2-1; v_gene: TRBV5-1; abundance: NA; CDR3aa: CASSLKSGGDYEQFF